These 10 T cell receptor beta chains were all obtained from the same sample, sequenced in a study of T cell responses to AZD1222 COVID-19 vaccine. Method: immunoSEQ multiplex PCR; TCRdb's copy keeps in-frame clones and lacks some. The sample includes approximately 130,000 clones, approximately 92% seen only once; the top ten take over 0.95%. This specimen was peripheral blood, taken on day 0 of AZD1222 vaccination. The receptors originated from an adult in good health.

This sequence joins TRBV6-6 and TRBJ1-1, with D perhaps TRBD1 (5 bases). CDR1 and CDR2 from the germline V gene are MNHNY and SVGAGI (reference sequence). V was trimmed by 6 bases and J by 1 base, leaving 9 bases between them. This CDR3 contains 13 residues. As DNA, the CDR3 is TGTGCCAGCAGAGGGGCCCCGAACACTGAAGCTTTCTTT. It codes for CASRGAPNTEAFF.

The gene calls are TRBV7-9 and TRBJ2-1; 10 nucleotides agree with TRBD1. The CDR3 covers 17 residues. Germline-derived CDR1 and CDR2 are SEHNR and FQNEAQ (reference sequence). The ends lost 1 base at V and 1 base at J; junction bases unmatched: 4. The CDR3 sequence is CASSLGQGAFSYNEQFF. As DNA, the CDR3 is TGTGCCAGCAGCTTAGGACAGGGGGCCTTTTCCTACAATGAGCAGTTCTTC.

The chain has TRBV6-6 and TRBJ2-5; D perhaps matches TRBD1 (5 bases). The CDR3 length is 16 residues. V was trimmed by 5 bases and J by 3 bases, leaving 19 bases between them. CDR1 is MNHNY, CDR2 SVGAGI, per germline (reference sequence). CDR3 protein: CASSRMKGQGKETQYF. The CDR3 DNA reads TGTGCCAGCAGTCGAATGAAGGGGCAGGGTAAAGAGACCCAGTACTTC.

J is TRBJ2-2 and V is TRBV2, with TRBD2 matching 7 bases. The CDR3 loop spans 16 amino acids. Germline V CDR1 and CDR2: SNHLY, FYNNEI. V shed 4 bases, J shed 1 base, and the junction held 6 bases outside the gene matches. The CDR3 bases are TGTGCCAGCAGTGTGGGGCGGGAGAGGAACACCGGGGAGCTGTTTTTT. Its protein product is CASSVGRERNTGELFF.

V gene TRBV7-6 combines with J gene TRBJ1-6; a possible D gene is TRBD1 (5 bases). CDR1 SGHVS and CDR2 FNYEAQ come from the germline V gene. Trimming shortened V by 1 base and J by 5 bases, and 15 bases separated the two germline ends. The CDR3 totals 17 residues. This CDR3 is CASSLVGPGPDNSPLHF. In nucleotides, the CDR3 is TGTGCCAGCAGCTTAGTGGGACCGGGACCCGATAATTCACCCCTCCACTTT.

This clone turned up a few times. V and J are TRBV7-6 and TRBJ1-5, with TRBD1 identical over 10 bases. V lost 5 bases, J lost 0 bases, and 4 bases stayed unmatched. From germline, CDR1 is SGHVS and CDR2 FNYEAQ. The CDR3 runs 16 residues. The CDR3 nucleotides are TGTGCCAGCAGCCTCCGGGACAGGGGTAGCAATCAGCCCCAGCATTTT. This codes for CASSLRDRGSNQPQHF.

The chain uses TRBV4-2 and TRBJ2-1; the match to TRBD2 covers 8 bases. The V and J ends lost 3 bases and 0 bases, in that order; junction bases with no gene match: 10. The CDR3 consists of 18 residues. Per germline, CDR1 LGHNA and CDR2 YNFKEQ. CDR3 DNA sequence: TGTGCCAGCAGCCATCGGGGGGGGCGGCAGAGCTCCTACAATGAGCAGTTCTTC. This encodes CASSHRGGRQSSYNEQFF.

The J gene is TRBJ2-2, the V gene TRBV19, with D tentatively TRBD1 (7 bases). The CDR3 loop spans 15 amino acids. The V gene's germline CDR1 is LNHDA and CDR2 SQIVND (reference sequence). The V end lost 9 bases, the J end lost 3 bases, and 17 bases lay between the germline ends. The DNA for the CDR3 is TGTGCCAGCCGAAACAGGGGAGGATACACCGGGGAGCTGTTTTTT. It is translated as CASRNRGGYTGELFF.

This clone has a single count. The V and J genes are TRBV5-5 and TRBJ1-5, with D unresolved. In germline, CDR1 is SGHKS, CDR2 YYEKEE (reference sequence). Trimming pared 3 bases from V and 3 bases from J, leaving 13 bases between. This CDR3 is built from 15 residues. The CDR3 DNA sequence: TGTGCCAGCAGCTCAGCACGAGGGTCCAATCAGCCCCAGCATTTT. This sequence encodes CASSSARGSNQPQHF. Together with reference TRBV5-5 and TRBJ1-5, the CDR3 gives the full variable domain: DAGVTQSPTHLIKTRGQQVTLRCSPISGHKSVSWYQQVLGQGPQFIFQYYEKEERGRGNFPDRFSARQFPNYSSELNVNALLLGDSALYLCASSSARGSNQPQHFGDGTRLSIL.

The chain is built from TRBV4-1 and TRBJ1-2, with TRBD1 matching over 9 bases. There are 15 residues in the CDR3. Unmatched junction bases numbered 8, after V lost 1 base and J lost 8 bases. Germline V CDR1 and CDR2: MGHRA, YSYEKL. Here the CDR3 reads CASSQVGWTGVGYTF. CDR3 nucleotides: TGCGCCAGCAGCCAAGTTGGGTGGACAGGGGTGGGCTACACCTTC.